This is a list of T cell receptor beta chains from one sample in a study of blood T cell repertoires in COVID-19. The assay was immunoSEQ multiplex PCR, and TCRdb's table has in-frame clones only and misses some. The sample contains 60,000 or so clones, roughly 90% of which appear only once. Sequencing was performed on peripheral blood. These receptors were obtained from a human donor with acute or convalescent COVID-19. The donor label of this sample is uncertain. Both conserved end residues are part of each CDR3. A D gene is named only where the DNA matches it firmly. Not all rows give a size; the values are once, few, many and, for expanded clones, a class.

>TRBV12-5|.|TRBJ2-5|once
TGTGCTAGTGGTTTGGTACTTGGAGGGATGGCGACCCAGTACTTC
CASGLVLGGMATQYF
>TRBV18|.|TRBJ2-1|.
TGTGCCAGCTCCGCGGAGGATGAGCAGTTCTTC
CASSAEDEQFF
>TRBV3-1/TRBV3-2|.|TRBJ1-2|.
TGTGCCAGCAGCCAAGCGCCAGGGAACGGCGGCTACACCTTC
CASSQAPGNGGYTF
>TRBV15|TRBD2|TRBJ2-3|.
TGTGCCACCAGCAGAGGCCTAGCGGGACCTAGCACAGATACGCAGTATTTT
CATSRGLAGPSTDTQYF
>TRBV7-9|.|TRBJ2-2|.
TGTGCCAGCAGCCAAGAGGGAGGCACCGGGGAGCTGTTTTTT
CASSQEGGTGELFF
>TRBV5-1|.|TRBJ1-5|.
TGCGCCAGCAGCTCCGCGGGGGGCAATCAGCCCCAGCATTTT
CASSSAGGNQPQHF
>TRBV3-1/TRBV3-2|TRBD2|TRBJ2-1|.
TGTGCCAGCAGCCAAGAACTAGCGGGGCACAATGAGCAGTTCTTC
CASSQELAGHNEQFF
>TRBV18|TRBD2|TRBJ2-3|.
TGTGCCAGCTCACCTGTGACTAGCGGGAGTTCAGATACGCAGTATTTT
CASSPVTSGSSDTQYF
>TRBV6-5|TRBD1|TRBJ2-1|.
TGTGCCAGCAGTTACCTCTCAACAGGGGCAGGTGAGCAGTTCTTC
CASSYLSTGAGEQFF
>TRBV9|.|TRBJ1-1|.
TGTGCCAGCAGCGTAGCTACGGGGGGGAACACTGAAGCTTTCTTT
CASSVATGGNTEAFF
>TRBV5-5|TRBD1|TRBJ2-7|.
TGTGCCAGCAGCTTGGACGGGACAGGGGGAATAGAGCAGTACTTC
CASSLDGTGGIEQYF
>TRBV10-3|.|TRBJ2-7|.
TGTGCCATCAGTGACGGAAGCCCGGGTGAGCAGTACTTC
CAISDGSPGEQYF
>TRBV7-9|TRBD1|TRBJ1-2|.
TGTGCCAGTTCTGCGACAGGGGACTATGGCTACACCTTC
CASSATGDYGYTF
>TRBV7-9|.|TRBJ1-3|.
TGTGCCAGCAGCCCGTACTCTGGCTCTGGAAACACCATATATTTT
CASSPYSGSGNTIYF
>TRBV19|.|TRBJ1-5|few
TGTGCCAGTAGTCCTCCTGGGGGGGGCGCGGGGCAGCCCCAGCATTTT
CASSPPGGGAGQPQHF
>TRBV24-1|TRBD2|TRBJ2-2|few
TGTGCCACCAGTGATCCACTAGCGGGGGGTGTGGAGCTGTTTTTT
CATSDPLAGGVELFF
>TRBV3-1/TRBV3-2|TRBD1|TRBJ1-4|.
TGTGCCAGCAGCCAAGATAGAGGACAGGGCGCAACTAATGAAAAACTGTTTTTT
CASSQDRGQGATNEKLFF
>TRBV2|.|TRBJ1-4|.
TGTGCCAGCAAAGCAAGCATAGCAACTAATGAAAAACTGTTTTTT
CASKASIATNEKLFF
>TRBV7-6|.|TRBJ2-7|.
TGTGCCAGCAGCTTAGCGTCGGGGTTGAAATCCTACGAGCAGTACTTC
CASSLASGLKSYEQYF
>TRBV11-3|.|TRBJ2-7|.
TGTGCCAGCAGCTTAGGGCCCCCCTACGAGCAGTACTTC
CASSLGPPYEQYF
>TRBV18|.|TRBJ1-2|.
TGTGCCAGCTCACCACCCCTCACAGGCCTCCTCTATGGCTACACCTTC
CASSPPLTGLLYGYTF
>TRBV7-3|TRBD2|TRBJ2-2|.
TGTGCCAGCAGCTCCTCCGGGACTAGCGGAGGCGGGGAGCTGTTTTTT
CASSSSGTSGGGELFF
>TRBV3-1/TRBV3-2|.|TRBJ2-1|.
TGTGCCAGCAGCCAAGGAGCTAGCACTAGCTCCTACAATGAGCAGTTCTTC
CASSQGASTSSYNEQFF
>TRBV5-1|TRBD2|TRBJ2-2|.
TGCGCCAGCAGCTTGGTTGGCCATTCCTCGGGGACTAGCACCGGGGAGCTGTTTTTT
CASSLVGHSSGTSTGELFF
>TRBV28|TRBD1|TRBJ1-3|.
TGTGCCAGCAGGGCACACCGGGACAGTGGGAACACCATATATTTT
CASRAHRDSGNTIYF
>TRBV3-1/TRBV3-2|.|TRBJ2-1|.
TGTGCCAGCAGCCAAGAGAGAGCAGGGCGGTTCTTC
CASSQERAGRFF
>TRBV29-1|.|TRBJ2-7|once
TGCAGCGTTGAACCTATCAGGGGCTACTACGAGCAGTACTTC
CSVEPIRGYYEQYF
>TRBV30|TRBD2|TRBJ2-5|.
TGTGCCTGGAGTGCCCAGCGGGGGACACAAGAGACCCAGTACTTC
CAWSAQRGTQETQYF
>TRBV15|.|TRBJ1-4|.
TGTGCCACCAGCAGAGGGGCGGGAAATGAAAAACTGTTTTTT
CATSRGAGNEKLFF
>TRBV7-9|.|TRBJ1-1|.
TGTGCCAGCAGCTTAGCTCAGGGTTCTGAAGCTTTCTTT
CASSLAQGSEAFF
>TRBV28|.|TRBJ1-1|.
TGTGCCAGCACTGGGTCGCGGACTGAAGCTTTCTTT
CASTGSRTEAFF
>TRBV29-1|.|TRBJ1-2|.
TGCAGCGCCGTAAGTAGTCGTAACTATGGCTACACCTTC
CSAVSSRNYGYTF
>TRBV5-1|.|TRBJ1-5|.
TGCGCCAGCAGTACGAGGACTCCCAGGCATTTT
CASSTRTPRHF
>TRBV6-5|TRBD1|TRBJ1-4|.
TGTGCCAGCAGTCTCACAGGGGGCGAAAGTGAAAAACTGTTTTTT
CASSLTGGESEKLFF
>TRBV15|.|TRBJ2-2|.
TGTGCCACCAGGAAGGGGGAACGGAACACCGGGGAGCTGTTTTTT
CATRKGERNTGELFF
>TRBV29-1|.|TRBJ1-1|.
TGCAGCACACAACAAGGGGTCGGGAACACTGAAGCTTTCTTT
CSTQQGVGNTEAFF
>TRBV2|TRBD2|TRBJ2-3|.
TGTGCCAGCACCTACGGGAGGGCCGGCACAGATACGCAGTATTTT
CASTYGRAGTDTQYF
>TRBV9|.|TRBJ1-5|.
TGTGCCAGCAGTAGGGGGGGGAATAGCAATCAGCCCCAGCATTTT
CASSRGGNSNQPQHF
>TRBV19|.|TRBJ1-5|.
TGTGCCAGTAGTTATGGGGGCGGCAATCAGCCCCAGCATTTT
CASSYGGGNQPQHF
>TRBV5-1|.|TRBJ1-5|.
TGCGCCAGCAGCTTTTCGGGTTCTCAGCCCCAGCATTTT
CASSFSGSQPQHF
>TRBV27|TRBD2|TRBJ2-1|.
TGTGCCAGCAGTCCGACTAGCGGAAATTACAATGAGCAGTTCTTC
CASSPTSGNYNEQFF
>TRBV9|.|TRBJ1-1|.
TGTGCCAGCAGCGTAGCGGGACAAGGGGCCGACACTGAAGCTTTCTTT
CASSVAGQGADTEAFF
>TRBV25-1|.|TRBJ1-2|.
TGTGCCAGCCAAGCAAGCCGGGGGGGAAGCTATGGCTACACCTTC
CASQASRGGSYGYTF
>TRBV6-5|.|TRBJ1-5|.
TGTGCCAGCAGAAGAGGTTCTAATCAGCCCCAGCATTTT
CASRRGSNQPQHF
>TRBV7-9|.|TRBJ2-6|.
TGTGCCAGCAGCACAGACCTCAGTCGGGCCAACGTCCTGACTTTC
CASSTDLSRANVLTF
>TRBV6-5|.|TRBJ1-1|.
TGTGCCAGCCCGGACCGACGGGGCACTGAAGCTTTCTTT
CASPDRRGTEAFF
>TRBV19|.|TRBJ2-1|.
TGTGCCAGTAGTCTTGACCTAGGCAATGAGCAGTTCTTC
CASSLDLGNEQFF
>TRBV28|.|TRBJ2-1|.
TGTGCCAGCAGAATCAGGGGACACAATGAGCAGTTCTTC
CASRIRGHNEQFF
>TRBV5-4|.|TRBJ1-3|.
TGTGCCAGCAGCTTGAGAGAATACGGCTCTGGAAACACCATATATTTT
CASSLREYGSGNTIYF
>TRBV2|TRBD2|TRBJ2-5|.
TGTGCCAGCAGACCGGGACTAGCGCAAGAGACCCAGTACTTC
CASRPGLAQETQYF
>TRBV24-1|TRBD1|TRBJ2-7|.
TGTGCCACCAGTGGTGGGACAGGGAGCGAGCAGTACTTC
CATSGGTGSEQYF
>TRBV10-1|TRBD1|TRBJ2-1|.
TGCGCCAGCAGTGAACAGGGGGCCACCTACAATGAGCAGTTCTTC
CASSEQGATYNEQFF
>TRBV5-6|.|TRBJ2-1|few
TGTGCCAGCAGTAAAGTGGCTGGAGTGGGCTACAATGAGCAGTTCTTC
CASSKVAGVGYNEQFF